This TCR beta chain was recovered during a study of blood T cell repertoires in COVID-19. The overall study: Italy, Spain and the United States were the sources of the convalescent and acute COVID-19 samples. Sample material is recorded as cDNA or gDNA derived from T cells, B-cell-depleted T cells, or PBMCs.

With 1 base removed from V and 7 bases from J, the gap between germline ends came to 16 bases. From germline, CDR1 is SGHTA and CDR2 FQGNSA. This CDR3 is built from 15 residues. Some clones are missing from TCRdb's copy, which holds only in-frame ones; the method was immunoSEQ multiplex PCR. The sample contains some 240,000 clones, 80% to 90% of which appear only once. The specimen sequenced was peripheral blood. V and J are TRBV7-2 and TRBJ1-1; tentative D call: TRBD1 (5 bases). The TCR comes from a woman in her thirties or forties who had recovered from COVID-19. CDR3 coding DNA: TGTGCCAGCAGCTTAGTCGGTTATGTCGGGGGTGAAGCTTTCTTT. It translates to CASSLVGYVGGEAFF.